This TCR beta chain is drawn from a study of Graves' ophthalmopathy and Graves' hyperthyroidism. The CDR3 has 15 amino acids. V lost 7 bases to trimming and J lost 2 bases, with 17 bases between them. Ophthalmopathy donors were characterized by moderate-to-severe activity, CAS of at least 3, NOSPECS of at least 4, and duration under 3 months. Ineligible for inclusion were patients with other autoimmune diseases, uncontrolled infections, pregnancy or lactation. RNA transcripts yielded amplified TCR beta CDR3 regions. Following a first-round RT-PCR that used HTBI primers, a second-round multiplex PCR was carried out. TCRdb re-derived calls from the multiplex PCR reads in MiXCR, one entry per CDR3 protein. The data contain hundreds of thousands of distinct CDR3 sequences, approximately 21% of them singletons.

The rearrangement links TRBV12-3 or TRBV12-4 to TRBJ1-2; D ambiguous. Sequenced sample: peripheral blood. This TCR was recovered from a woman aged 45-65 years with Graves' ophthalmopathy. CDR3 in amino acids: CASTRPGSLNYGYTF. The CDR3 bases are TGTGCCAGCACCCGACCGGGATCACTCAACTATGGCTACACCTTC.